A selection of T cell receptor beta chains follows, all from one sample in a study of T cells after yellow fever vaccination. MiXCR, applied by TCRdb to the 5' RACE reads, yields one record per CDR3 protein. The sample shows 60,000 to 85,000 distinct CDR3 sequences, roughly 7.4% of them seen only once. The sample consisted of CD8+ T cells sorted from PBMCs, taken 5 to 6 days after the first yellow fever vaccination. The receptors were gathered from a young man who received the YFV17D yellow fever vaccine. Both conserved end residues are part of each CDR3. A D gene is named only where the DNA matches it firmly. The size field is filled for only some rows; it gives once, few, many or a size class.

j_gene | v_gene | d_gene | abundance | CDR3nt | CDR3aa
TRBJ1-1 | TRBV7-9 | . | few | TGTGCCAGCAGCGTGGACAGCACGATCAACACTGAAGCTTTCTTT | CASSVDSTINTEAFF
TRBJ2-1 | TRBV11-2 | . | many | TGTGCCAGCAGCTTGGGAATGTACAATGAGCAGTTCTTC | CASSLGMYNEQFF
TRBJ1-1 | TRBV6-5 | TRBD1 | few | TGTGCCAGCAATACAGGGGTGAACACTGAAGCTTTCTTT | CASNTGVNTEAFF
TRBJ1-2 | TRBV7-9 | . | few | TGTGCCAGCAGCCCACGGGACAACTATGGCTACACCTTC | CASSPRDNYGYTF
TRBJ2-6 | TRBV27 | . | . | TGTGCCAGCAGTCCACCCTCGGCAGCTGGGGCCAACGTCCTGACTTTC | CASSPPSAAGANVLTF
TRBJ1-4 | TRBV25-1 | . | . | TGTGCCAGCAGACTTAGTGGACAGTATGAAAAACTGTTTTTT | CASRLSGQYEKLFF
TRBJ2-3 | TRBV5-6 | TRBD2 | few | TGTGCCAGCAGCTGGTGGACTAGCGGGGGCACAGATACGCAGTATTTT | CASSWWTSGGTDTQYF
TRBJ2-1 | TRBV7-9 | . | . | TGTGCCAGCAGCTCTGGGTACAGGGTCTCCTACAATGAGCAGTTCTTC | CASSSGYRVSYNEQFF
TRBJ2-3 | TRBV4-2 | . | many | TGTGCCAGCAGCCAAGAGCGGGCCATGGGGGCCGATACGCAGTATTTT | CASSQERAMGADTQYF
TRBJ2-2 | TRBV12-3/TRBV12-4 | . | many | TGTGCCAGCAGCCAAGGCGTTGCCGGGGAGCTGTTTTTT | CASSQGVAGELFF
TRBJ2-2 | TRBV14 | . | many | TGTGCCAGCAGCAAAGGGACTTGGTCCACCGGGGAGCTGTTTTTT | CASSKGTWSTGELFF
TRBJ1-1 | TRBV6-1 | . | few | TGTGCCAGCAGGAGGGGAACTGAAGCTTTCTTT | CASRRGTEAFF
TRBJ2-3 | TRBV11-2 | . | few | TGTGCCAGCAGCTTAATTGCGGGGACCACAGATACGCAGTATTTT | CASSLIAGTTDTQYF
TRBJ1-4 | TRBV28 | TRBD1 | few | TGTGCCAGCAGTCAAGGGACAGGGGGCTATGCTGAAGAAAAACTGTTTTTT | CASSQGTGGYAEEKLFF
TRBJ2-3 | TRBV7-2 | . | few | TGTGCCAGCGAGAAAGAGTCGGGGGCAGTAGATACGCAGTATTTT | CASEKESGAVDTQYF
TRBJ1-2 | TRBV15 | . | many | TGTGCCACCAGCACCCGGGGAGGGTTTGGCTACACCTTC | CATSTRGGFGYTF
TRBJ1-4 | TRBV4-2 | . | once | TGTGCCAGCAGCCAAGATTTCAAAAAACTGTTTTTT | CASSQDFKKLFF
TRBJ2-6 | TRBV9 | . | few | TGTGCCAGCAGCCTAGCAGGGGCTGGGGCCAACGTCCTGACTTTC | CASSLAGAGANVLTF